The clone carrying this T cell receptor (beta chain) was detected a few times. The data derive from a study of blood T cell repertoires in COVID-19. Across the whole study: Researchers got acute and convalescent COVID-19 samples from the United States, Italy and Spain. T cells, B-cell-depleted T cells, or PBMCs supplied cDNA or gDNA.

Authors' processing steps: Estimates of nucleated cell counts were drawn from the amplification of reference gene primers. Measured with immunoSEQ multiplex PCR; TCRdb has only the in-frame clones, and not every one. V, J and clone size are those of that table, while D and trimming were read from the DNA. The top ten hold around 0.53% of the sample, which has 150,000 to 200,000 clones, 90% seen once. The receptor was isolated from a man over 45 with acute or convalescent COVID-19. The sample comprised peripheral blood.

CDR3 in DNA: TGTGCCAGCAGCTACAAAGGGACAACCGTCTACAATGAGCAGTTCTTC. Translated: CASSYKGTTVYNEQFF. This sequence joins TRBV7-2 and TRBJ2-1, with D maybe TRBD1 (6 bases). CDR1 and CDR2 (germline): SGHTA, FQGNSA. Trimming left V 4 bases short and J 3 bases short, with 16 bases between. There are 16 residues in the CDR3.